This T cell receptor (beta chain) was found in a study of blood T cell repertoires in COVID-19. Generated by immunoSEQ multiplex PCR, the TCRdb table keeps only in-frame clones and is missing some. There are roughly 160,000 clones in the sample; about four fifths occur only once, and approximately 11% lies in the top ten. Germline V gives CDR1 SGHKS, CDR2 YYEKEE (reference sequence). This CDR3 region has 15 residues. V lost 0 bases and J lost 0; bases outside the gene matches: 2. Sequenced input: peripheral blood. This TCR was recovered from a man aged 70-80 years with active or convalescent COVID-19. J is TRBJ1-2 and V is TRBV5-5; the match to TRBD1 covers 7 bases. The CDR3 bases are TGTGCCAGCAGCTTGGAAGGACAGGCTAACTATGGCTACACCTTC. Encoded protein: CASSLEGQANYGYTF.